These 4 T cell receptor beta chains were all obtained from the same sample, sequenced in a study of T cell clones after liver transplantation. Assay used: immunoSEQ multiplex PCR; TCRdb lists only in-frame clones, some missing. The data hold about 80,000 clones, with about 82% observed a single time. The sequencing used CD4+ T cells from blood, collected approximately 3.5 years after liver transplant. The origin of the receptors is a human patient who received a liver transplant. The graft donor may have given rise to some T cells.

This sequence joins TRBV9 and TRBJ1-1; D call uncertain. The CDR3 totals 15 residues. The germline gives CDR1 SGDLS, CDR2 YYNGEE. With 0 bases removed from V and 1 base from J, the gap between germline ends came to 10 bases. CDR3 in amino acids: CASSVVTSPNTEAFF. DNA of the CDR3: TGTGCCAGCAGCGTAGTAACCAGCCCGAACACTGAAGCTTTCTTT.

The rearrangement joins TRBV6-6 to TRBJ2-5, with D unresolved. Germline V gene lookup returns CDR1 MNHNY and CDR2 SVGAGI (reference sequence). The CDR3 consists of 12 residues. V lost 10 bases and J 5 bases, leaving 14 bases between the germline ends. CDR3 sequence reads: CATAPGTETQYF. CDR3 coding DNA: TGTGCCACAGCCCCGGGTACCGAGACCCAGTACTTC.

The chain uses TRBV5-1 and TRBJ1-1; 11 nucleotides line up with TRBD1. Germline V lookup: CDR1 SGHRS, CDR2 YFSETQ. V dropped 4 bases and J dropped 0; count of bases not matched to a gene: 5. CDR3 length: 16 residues. The CDR3 here is CASSPGQGALNTEAFF. The CDR3 nucleotides are TGCGCCAGCAGCCCAGGACAGGGGGCATTGAACACTGAAGCTTTCTTT.

The chain uses TRBV18 and TRBJ2-7; 14 bases are a match to TRBD2. The CDR3 totals 16 residues. The V gene end was trimmed by 6 bases and the J gene end by 0 bases; junction bases not matched to a gene: 4. In germline, CDR1 is KGHSH, CDR2 LQKENI. The CDR3 reads CASSGTSGSVSYEQYF. The CDR3 DNA is TGTGCCAGCTCCGGGACTAGCGGGAGTGTCTCCTACGAGCAGTACTTC.